One and the same sample provided the 12 T cell receptor beta chains below, sequenced in a study of blood T cell repertoires in COVID-19 (dated by TCRdb to 2018 to 2021). Library construction relied on the immunoSEQ multiplex PCR assay. TCRdb retrieved this table from immuneACCESS and kept in-frame rearrangements only. Not all clones are present; in checked studies, unresolved V genes account for under half, and no reason is known for the remainder. The sample includes approximately 94,000 clones, with more than 65% observed a single time. The biggest ten clones account for roughly a third of the sample. Sequencing used peripheral blood. The origin of the receptors is an older man with active or convalescent COVID-19.

This rearrangement joins TRBV15 to TRBJ1-6; TRBD1 is a possible D gene (5 bases). The germline V and J ends were trimmed by 0 bases and 6 bases, with 18 bases remaining between them. The CDR3 has 18 residues. Germline CDR1 reads LNHNV; CDR2 reads YYDKDF (reference sequence). DNA of the CDR3: TGTGCCACCAGCAGAGATCTCAACACAGGTTTGATTAATTCACCCCTCCACTTT. It is translated as CATSRDLNTGLINSPLHF.

The chain combines TRBV7-9 with TRBJ2-7; 8 positions match TRBD1. This CDR3 spans 15 amino acids. With V trimmed by 4 bases and J by 5 bases, 10 bases remained unmatched. Looked up from germline, CDR1 is SEHNR and CDR2 is FQNEAQ (reference sequence). The CDR3 is CASSSGQARPNEQYF. For the CDR3, the DNA is TGTGCCAGCAGCTCGGGACAGGCGAGGCCAAACGAGCAGTACTTC. Variable domain in full (rest from reference TRBV7-9 and TRBJ2-7): DTGVSQNPRHKITKRGQNVTFRCDPISEHNRLYWYRQTLGQGPEFLTYFQNEAQLEKSRLLSDRFSAERPKGSFSTLEIQRTEQGDSAMYLCASSSGQARPNEQYFGPGTRLTVT.

V usage is TRBV5-1 and J usage is TRBJ1-2; D is perhaps TRBD1 (5 bases). Trimming cost V 3 bases and J 8 bases, with 17 bases left between them. The germline V gene has CDR1 SGHRS and CDR2 YFSETQ. CDR3 length: 14 residues. CDR3 DNA: TGCGCCAGCAGCTCCGACGCCGGGCCAGGGGGCTACACCTTC. It codes for CASSSDAGPGGYTF.

The chain uses TRBV10-3 and TRBJ2-1; a possible D gene is TRBD1 (5 bases). The germline V gene has CDR1 ENHRY and CDR2 SYGVKD. V lost 5 bases and J 7 bases, leaving 15 bases between the germline ends. The CDR3 covers 14 residues. The CDR3: CAISKDHPGNEQFF. CDR3 DNA sequence: TGTGCCATCAGTAAGGACCATCCAGGGAATGAGCAGTTCTTC.

This clone was counted a few times. V is TRBV7-8 and J is TRBJ2-1, with D perhaps matching TRBD1 (6 bases). The germline V gene encodes CDR1 SGHVS and CDR2 FQNEAQ. The CDR3 spans 14 residues. V lost 1 base and J 6 bases, leaving 10 bases between the germline ends. CDR3 sequence: CASSLGDTSNEQFF. The CDR3 nucleotides read TGTGCCAGCAGCTTAGGGGACACCTCCAATGAGCAGTTCTTC. Using reference TRBV7-8 and TRBJ2-1 for the parts outside the CDR3, the full variable domain is GAGVSQSPRYKVAKRGQDVALRCDPISGHVSLFWYQQALGQGPEFLTYFQNEAQLDKSGLPSDRFFAERPEGSVSTLKIQRTQQEDSAVYLCASSLGDTSNEQFFGPGTRLTVL.

At least ten counts were recorded for this clone. The rearrangement joins TRBV2 to TRBJ1-5; 12 bases are a match to TRBD1. CDR1 is SNHLY and CDR2 is FYNNEI in the germline V gene. The V segment lost 7 bases and the J segment 6 bases; nucleotides outside the gene matches: 7. This CDR3 has 15 amino acids. Here the CDR3 DNA reads TGTGCCAGCATCTCCCCGGGACAGGGGGCTCAGCCCCAGCATTTT. Translated: CASISPGQGAQPQHF.

This clone was detected only a few times. The CDR3 loop reads CASSQERGSGHNEQFF. The CDR3 region has the DNA TGCGCCAGCAGCCAAGAACGCGGGAGTGGCCACAATGAGCAGTTCTTC. This sequence joins TRBV4-1 and TRBJ2-1; 7 positions agree with TRBD2. Germline CDR1 MGHRA, CDR2 YSYEKL. The length of the CDR3 is 16 residues. V lost 0 bases, J lost 5 bases, and 7 bases stayed unmatched.

CDR3 sequence (DNA): TGTGCCAGCAGTTTATCGGGTCGGGACACAGATACGCAGTATTTT. The encoded protein is CASSLSGRDTDTQYF. The chain joins TRBV28 to TRBJ2-3, with a weak D call TRBD2 (5 bases). Germline loops: CDR1 MDHEN, CDR2 SYDVKM. Trimming took off 1 base at V and 2 bases at J, with 10 bases between the two ends. The CDR3 is 15 residues long.

A few counts support this clone. The V call is TRBV19, the J call TRBJ2-2; 10 bases match TRBD2. With V trimmed by 9 bases and J by 4 bases, 8 bases remained unmatched. The CDR3 totals 15 residues. Per germline, CDR1 LNHDA and CDR2 SQIVND (reference sequence). CDR3 residues: CASGSGRAGTGELFF. CDR3 DNA: TGTGCCAGCGGGAGCGGGAGGGCGGGCACCGGGGAGCTGTTTTTT. The full variable domain, in which reference TRBV19 and TRBJ2-2 provide the parts outside the CDR3, is DGGITQSPKYLFRKEGQNVTLSCEQNLNHDAMYWYRQDPGQGLRLIYYSQIVNDFQKGDIAEGYSVSREKKESFPLTVTSAQKNPTAFYLCASGSGRAGTGELFFGEGSRLTVL.

This chain uses TRBV30 with TRBJ2-7, with 8 bases aligning to TRBD1. The ends lost 3 bases at V and 7 bases at J; junction bases unmatched: 14. Per germline, CDR1 GTSNPN and CDR2 SVGIG (reference sequence). The CDR3 contains 15 residues. For the CDR3, the DNA is TGTGCCTGGAGACCGCCTGGGCAGGGGGCGAAAGAGCAGTACTTC. Amino acids: CAWRPPGQGAKEQYF. The full variable domain, completed using reference TRBV30 and TRBJ2-7, is SQTIHQWPATLVQPVGSPLSLECTVEGTSNPNLYWYRQAAGRGLQLLFYSVGIGQISSEVPQNLSASRPQDRQFILSSKKLLLSDSGFYLCAWRPPGQGAKEQYFGPGTRLTVT.

This sequence joins TRBV9 and TRBJ2-2; D may be TRBD2 (5 bases). Germline V gene lookup returns CDR1 SGDLS and CDR2 YYNGEE. V lost 0 bases and J 8 bases, leaving 14 bases between the germline ends. This CDR3 has 15 amino acids. Written as DNA, the CDR3 is TGTGCCAGCAGCGTAGTCTCTGCGGGCGGTGGGGAGCTGTTTTTT. Amino acid sequence: CASSVVSAGGGELFF. Filled out from reference TRBV9 and TRBJ2-2, the complete variable domain reads DSGVTQTPKHLITATGQRVTLRCSPRSGDLSVYWYQQSLDQGLQFLIQYYNGEERAKGNILERFSAQQFPDLHSELNLSSLELGDSALYFCASSVVSAGGGELFFGEGSRLTVL.

J is TRBJ1-1 and V is TRBV4-2; D is ambiguous. CDR3 length: 12 residues. The ends were cut back, 4 bases at V and 0 bases at J, with 3 bases in the middle. Germline-derived CDR1 and CDR2 are LGHNA and YNFKEQ. The DNA of the CDR3 is TGTGCCAGCAGCCCAATGAACACTGAAGCTTTCTTT. It translates to CASSPMNTEAFF.